Listed below are T cell receptor beta chains from one sample, sequenced in a study of memory CD4+ T cells and cytomegalovirus serostatus. Sequencing used immunoSEQ multiplex PCR; TCRdb keeps in-frame clones, though not all of them. The table shows around 88,000 clones, with 75% to 90% occurring only once. Sequenced input: memory CD4+ T cells from blood. All receptors come from an adult in good health and CMV-seropositive. Each CDR3 is given with its conserved first and last residue. The order of the fields is V gene, clone size, D gene, J gene, CDR3 DNA, CDR3 protein. The D gene is left open where the match is weak. Clone size is shown for a subset of rows, as once, few, many or a class of expanded clone.

TRBV5-6	.	TRBD1	TRBJ2-3	TGTGCCAGCAGCTTGGACAGGGGGCACACAGATACGCAGTATTTT	CASSLDRGHTDTQYF
TRBV4-2	.	TRBD2	TRBJ2-3	TGTGCCAGCAGCCACTGGGGGGGGACAGATACGCAGTATTTT	CASSHWGGTDTQYF
TRBV27	.	.	TRBJ1-5	TGTGCCAGCAGTCCCGCGTACAATCAGCCCCAGCATTTT	CASSPAYNQPQHF
TRBV29-1	.	.	TRBJ2-3	TGCAGCGTTAACCCGTTGGGGGAGCAGTATTTT	CSVNPLGEQYF
TRBV27	.	.	TRBJ1-3	TGTGCCAGCAAACCCCAAAGCTGGAATGGAAACACCATATATTTT	CASKPQSWNGNTIYF
TRBV30	.	.	TRBJ1-5	TGTGCCTGGAGTGTCGGTGGAAATCAGCCCCAGCATTTT	CAWSVGGNQPQHF
TRBV4-2	.	TRBD2	TRBJ2-2	TGTGCCAGCAGCCTGCGGGAGGGAGGGACCGGGGAGCTGTTTTTT	CASSLREGGTGELFF
TRBV6-5	.	.	TRBJ1-1	TGTGCCAGCAGTTACTCGCATGGCTCCGAGACAGCTTTCTTT	CASSYSHGSETAFF
TRBV6-5	.	TRBD2	TRBJ2-1	TGTGCCAGCAGTTACTCGAGCGGGAAGGAGTTCTTC	CASSYSSGKEFF
TRBV6-5	.	.	TRBJ2-3	TGTGCCAGCAGACTATCGACGTTCACAGATACGCAGTATTTT	CASRLSTFTDTQYF
TRBV28	few	TRBD1	TRBJ1-2	TGTGCCAGCACAGGACAGGGGTGGGGCTACACCTTC	CASTGQGWGYTF
TRBV28	few	TRBD2	TRBJ2-4	TGTGCCAGCACCCCTCCGACTAAGCGGGATCCCAAAAACATTCAGTACTTC	CASTPPTKRDPKNIQYF
TRBV2	.	.	TRBJ2-7	TGTGCCAGCAGCCCCCATAATGCCAACGAGCAGTACTTC	CASSPHNANEQYF
TRBV7-3	.	TRBD2	TRBJ2-3	TGTGCCAGCAGCTTACGCGGGAGAGGTGATACGCAGTATTTT	CASSLRGRGDTQYF
TRBV21-1	.	.	TRBJ1-5	TGTGCCAGCAGCTCAGCAGCCCATAGCAATCAGCCCCAGCATTTT	CASSSAAHSNQPQHF
TRBV28	.	TRBD1	TRBJ2-7	TGTGCCAGCAGTACCCCGGGACAGGGGGCTGGCGAGCAGTACTTC	CASSTPGQGAGEQYF
TRBV9	.	TRBD2	TRBJ2-3	TGTGCCAGCAATGAGGGATCGACTAGCGGTCCAGATACGCAGTATTTT	CASNEGSTSGPDTQYF
TRBV27	once	.	TRBJ2-5	TGTGCCAGCAGTTTAAACGGGGGCGGGGAGACCCAGTACTTC	CASSLNGGGETQYF
TRBV2	.	.	TRBJ2-4	TGTGCCAGCAGTGAACAGCTAGCCAAAAACATTCAGTACTTC	CASSEQLAKNIQYF
TRBV10-2	once	TRBD1	TRBJ2-5	TGCGCCAGCAGTGAGGTTGGACAGGCCCAAGAGACCCAGTACTTC	CASSEVGQAQETQYF
TRBV5-7	.	.	TRBJ2-4	TGTGCCAGCAGCTTGCACCAGGGGGGAGCTAGATACATTCAGTACTTC	CASSLHQGGARYIQYF
TRBV9	.	TRBD1	TRBJ1-4	TGTGCCAGCAGCGGACAGGGGAAAGGGAATGAAAAACTGTTTTTT	CASSGQGKGNEKLFF
TRBV29-1	.	.	TRBJ1-1	TGCAGCGCCCGAGACCCTGAGGAGGCTGAAGCTTTCTTT	CSARDPEEAEAFF
TRBV2	few	.	TRBJ1-2	TGTGCCAGCAGCTACAGGGTGGCCATCTATGGCTACACCTTC	CASSYRVAIYGYTF
TRBV9	.	TRBD2	TRBJ2-7	TGTGCCAGCAGCGTAGTGTGGGCGGCGGGGGATCCTTACGAGCAGTACTTC	CASSVVWAAGDPYEQYF
TRBV5-4	.	TRBD1	TRBJ2-2	TGTGCCAGCAGTTTTGGACAGGGACGCACCGGGGAGCTGTTTTTT	CASSFGQGRTGELFF
TRBV7-2	.	TRBD1	TRBJ2-3	TGTGCCAGCAGCATACAGGGGTTTGGGGATACGCAGTATTTT	CASSIQGFGDTQYF
TRBV28	few	.	TRBJ1-5	TGTGCCAGCAGTATGGAGGGTAATCAGCCCCAGCATTTT	CASSMEGNQPQHF
TRBV2	.	.	TRBJ2-7	TGTGCCAGCAGCCTCTTGAGGGGACAAAGCGAGCAGTACTTC	CASSLLRGQSEQYF
TRBV10-3	once	.	TRBJ2-7	TGTGCCATCAGTGAAGGGCAGAGAGCCTACGAGCAGTACTTC	CAISEGQRAYEQYF